The 18 T cell receptor beta chains below come from one sample, sequenced in a study of cytomegalovirus exposure and HLA in healthy donors. TCRdb's table, derived via immunoSEQ multiplex PCR, lists solely in-frame clones and lacks some. This table has about 63,000 clones, roughly nine tenths appearing once. The sample taken for sequencing was PBMCs. These receptors all stem from a woman in her late teens or twenties in good health and CMV-seronegative.

This chain uses TRBV2 with TRBJ2-6; possible D gene TRBD1, 5 bases. Germline V lookup: CDR1 SNHLY, CDR2 FYNNEI. V lost 6 bases and J lost 4, with 7 bases in between. CDR3 size: 13 residues. CDR3 residues: CASRGAGANVLTF. The CDR3 DNA sequence: TGTGCCAGCAGAGGGGCCGGGGCCAACGTCCTGACTTTC.

CDR3 in amino acids: CASRNYRDTGELFF. The CDR3 DNA reads TGCGCCAGCAGAAACTACAGGGACACCGGGGAGCTGTTTTTT. The rearrangement joins TRBV5-1 to TRBJ2-2; D possibly corresponds to TRBD1 (6 bases). Per the germline V gene, CDR1 is SGHRS and CDR2 is YFSETQ. The CDR3 length is 14 residues. V lost 5 bases to trimming and J lost 3 bases, with 11 bases between them.

J is TRBJ2-7 and V is TRBV18, with 9 bases matching TRBD1. The CDR3 runs 15 residues. Germline V lookup: CDR1 KGHSH, CDR2 LQKENI. Trimming removed 3 bases from V and 2 bases from J; junction bases left unmatched: 5. The CDR3, as DNA: TGTGCCAGCTCACCGGGACAGGGAGTCCCCTACGAGCAGTACTTC. This codes for CASSPGQGVPYEQYF.

The chain links TRBV29-1 to TRBJ2-1; the D gene is possibly TRBD2 (6 bases). Trimming took off 0 bases at V and 2 bases at J, with 17 bases between the two ends. Germline-derived CDR1 and CDR2 are SQVTM and ANQGSEA. CDR3 length equals 17 residues. The DNA of the CDR3 is TGCAGCGTTGAAGAAGGTTGGGGGGACTTAGCCTACAATGAGCAGTTCTTC. As protein: CSVEEGWGDLAYNEQFF.

The genes are TRBV11-1 and TRBJ2-7; the match to TRBD2 covers 7 bases. The CDR3 covers 13 residues. V shed 5 bases, J shed 6 bases, and the junction held 7 bases outside the gene matches. The germline gives CDR1 SGHAT, CDR2 FQDESV (reference sequence). DNA for the CDR3: TGTGCCAGCAGCACAGAACGGGAGGCCGAGCAGTACTTC. Translated: CASSTEREAEQYF.

The chain couples TRBV18 to TRBJ2-3, with 7 bases fitting TRBD1. The CDR3 has 15 residues. Germline lookup yields CDR1 KGHSH and CDR2 LQKENI. Unmatched junction bases numbered 8, after V lost 0 bases and J lost 8 bases. The CDR3: CASSPPVRQGVTQYF. CDR3 coding DNA: TGTGCCAGCTCACCACCCGTCCGACAGGGCGTTACGCAGTATTTT.

V and J are TRBV6-5 and TRBJ2-3; 8 nucleotides agree with TRBD1. The germline V gene encodes CDR1 MNHEY and CDR2 SVGAGI. The CDR3 is made up of 13 amino acids. The junction had 5 bases not matched to a gene; V was cut back by 6 bases and J by 6 bases. In DNA, the CDR3 is TGTGCCAGCAGAGAAACAGGGGGTGATACGCAGTATTTT. It codes for CASRETGGDTQYF.

The chain combines TRBV28 with TRBJ1-5, with 7 bases identical to TRBD1. The V and J ends lost 5 bases and 4 bases, in that order; junction bases with no gene match: 5. The germline V gene has CDR1 MDHEN and CDR2 SYDVKM. The CDR3 is 14 amino acids. CDR3 amino acids: CASSPRQGNQPQHF. The CDR3 region has the DNA TGTGCCAGCAGTCCCCGACAGGGTAATCAGCCCCAGCATTTT.

The J gene is TRBJ2-3, the V gene TRBV11-3; 11 nucleotides line up with TRBD2. The V segment lost 5 bases and the J segment 0 bases; nucleotides outside the gene matches: 4. The CDR3 extends over 16 amino acids. CDR1 is SGHNT and CDR2 is YENEEA in the germline V gene. In DNA, the CDR3 is TGTGCCAGCAGCCAAGGGACTAGCGGAAGCACAGATACGCAGTATTTT. Protein: CASSQGTSGSTDTQYF.

V is TRBV27 and J is TRBJ1-2, with TRBD1 as a possible D gene (5 bases). V was trimmed by 6 bases and J by 7 bases, leaving 12 bases between them. From germline, CDR1 is MNHEY and CDR2 SMNVEV (reference sequence). The CDR3 covers 12 residues. The CDR3 is CASSRGGVGYTF. The CDR3 DNA follows: TGTGCCAGCAGCCGGGGGGGAGTTGGCTACACCTTC.

V is TRBV6-5 and J is TRBJ2-3; D remains ambiguous. CDR3 length equals 14 residues. Germline assignment: CDR1 MNHEY and CDR2 SVGAGI. Trimming removed 0 bases at V and 8 bases at J, with 12 bases between. CDR3: CASSYSTSTPTQYF. In DNA, the CDR3 is TGTGCCAGCAGTTACTCGACTTCGACTCCTACGCAGTATTTT.

Regarding this clone: One junction end does not reproduce the germline sequence, and a read error may be involved. The chain uses TRBV7-8 and TRBJ2-5; 12 positions match TRBD1. Germline CDR1 reads SGHVS; CDR2 reads FQNEAQ. The CDR3 is 14 residues long. In DNA, the CDR3 is TGCACGAGTGCCGGGACAGGGGGCTCGGAGACCCAGTACTTC. Translating it yields CTSAGTGGSETQYF.

The chain employs TRBV5-3 and TRBJ2-3, with TRBD2 matching 7 bases. TRBV5-3 is labeled an ORF, and its function is uncertain. The CDR3 is made up of 16 amino acids. J lost 0 bases, V lost 1 base, and 5 bases had no gene match. The CDR3: CARSLPPSGSTDTQYF. CDR3 coding DNA: TGTGCCAGAAGCTTGCCGCCTAGCGGAAGCACAGATACGCAGTATTTT.

The V gene is TRBV5-1, the J gene TRBJ2-3; 7 nucleotides match TRBD2. CDR3 size: 16 residues. Germline V gene lookup returns CDR1 SGHRS and CDR2 YFSETQ. After removal of 3 bases from V and 2 bases from J, the junction contained 9 bases not matched to a gene. As DNA, the CDR3 is TGCGCCAGCAGCTCCTCTAGCGGCGCCCACACAGATACGCAGTATTTT. This encodes CASSSSSGAHTDTQYF.

V and J are TRBV5-1 and TRBJ2-5, with 7 bases identical to TRBD1. The J call may not be correct, given that the DNA end is closer to TRBJ2-7. Germline lookup yields CDR1 SGHRS and CDR2 YFSETQ. The CDR3 consists of 15 residues. The CDR3 coding sequence is TGCGCCAGCAGCTTGGGACAGGGTTTCTCCTACGAGCAGTACTTC. This sequence encodes CASSLGQGFSYEQYF.

This chain joins TRBV29-1 and TRBJ1-6; 9 nucleotides match TRBD1. This CDR3 has 12 amino acids. CDR1 SQVTM and CDR2 ANQGSEA come from the germline V gene. V shed 6 bases, J shed 8 bases, and the junction held 2 bases outside the gene matches. Here the CDR3 DNA reads TGCAGCGTGAGACAGGGGGATTCACCCCTCCACTTT. As protein: CSVRQGDSPLHF.

Only one count was recorded for this clone. The chain joins TRBV4-1 to TRBJ1-6; perhaps TRBD1 as D (6 bases). Germline V CDR1 and CDR2: MGHRA, YSYEKL. There are 16 residues in the CDR3. V was shortened by 1 base and J by 8 bases, with 15 bases between the two germline ends. The CDR3 region is CASSQAEGGTHSPLHF. The CDR3 nucleotides are TGCGCCAGCAGCCAAGCGGAGGGGGGGACTCATTCACCCCTCCACTTT.

The rearrangement uses TRBV30 and TRBJ2-5; maybe TRBD1 (5 bases). Per the germline V gene, CDR1 is GTSNPN and CDR2 is SVGIG (reference sequence). The V and J ends lost 4 bases and 5 bases respectively, with 11 bases between them. CDR3 length: 12 residues. The chain's CDR3 is CAWNRRAETQYF. The DNA of the CDR3 is TGTGCCTGGAATCGCAGGGCTGAGACCCAGTACTTC.